These T cell receptor beta chains were read from a single sample in a study of T cell repertoires in cytomegalovirus infection. TCRdb recomputed calls from the reads with MiXCR, one row per CDR3 protein. The table lists about 920,000 distinct CDR3 sequences, about a third of them singletons, with 13% in the top ten. Which antigens these TCRs recognize remains unknown. The sample here was cultured CD8+ T cells from PBMCs, taken from culture after CMV antigen stimulation. These receptors were taken from a human donor in good health (CMV status not recorded). Some clones in this sample may be carry-over from other donors' samples. The CDR3 runs from the conserved cysteine through the conserved F or W. The order of the fields is CDR3 protein, CDR3 DNA, J gene, D gene, V gene, clone size. The D gene is left open where the match is weak. Size values are once, few and many counts, or a class for expanded clones, and some rows have none.

cdr3_aa: CASSLAGGGLAVMYYNEQFF; cdr3_nt: TGTGCCAGCAGCTTAGCGGGTGGGGGACTAGCGGTCATGTACTACAATGAGCAGTTCTTC; j_call: TRBJ2-1; d_call: TRBD2; v_call: TRBV7-6; clone_size: few
cdr3_aa: CASSQGASGGAVHNEQFF; cdr3_nt: TGCGCCAGCAGCCAAGGGGCTAGCGGGGGGGCTGTCCACAATGAGCAGTTCTTC; j_call: TRBJ2-1; d_call: TRBD2; v_call: TRBV4-1; clone_size: NA
cdr3_aa: CASSLGAAGAPDTQYF; cdr3_nt: TGTGCCAGCAGCTTAGGGGCTGCGGGGGCCCCAGATACGCAGTATTTT; j_call: TRBJ2-3; d_call: NA; v_call: TRBV7-6; clone_size: many
cdr3_aa: CASSWPRVNYGYTF; cdr3_nt: TGTGCCAGTAGCTGGCCCAGGGTTAACTATGGCTACACCTTC; j_call: TRBJ1-2; d_call: NA; v_call: TRBV12-3/TRBV12-4; clone_size: few
cdr3_aa: CASTQTGDYNEQFF; cdr3_nt: TGTGCCAGCACCCAGACAGGGGACTACAATGAGCAGTTCTTC; j_call: TRBJ2-1; d_call: TRBD1; v_call: TRBV7-9; clone_size: NA
cdr3_aa: CASRFLRDVGSPLHF; cdr3_nt: TGTGCCAGCAGATTCCTCAGGGACGTTGGTTCACCCCTCCACTTT; j_call: TRBJ1-6; d_call: NA; v_call: TRBV6-2/TRBV6-3; clone_size: NA
cdr3_aa: CASSPPGQLLPLHF; cdr3_nt: TGTGCCAGCTCACCTCCGGGACAGCTTCTTCCCCTCCACTTT; j_call: TRBJ1-6; d_call: TRBD1; v_call: TRBV18; clone_size: NA
cdr3_aa: CASSLAGMSQPQHF; cdr3_nt: TGTGCCAGCAGCTTGGCAGGGATGAGTCAGCCCCAGCATTTT; j_call: TRBJ1-5; d_call: NA; v_call: TRBV5-4; clone_size: NA
cdr3_aa: CASSLSERTGRAGQYF; cdr3_nt: TGTGCCAGCAGTTTATCTGAACGAACAGGGAGGGCAGGGCAGTACTTC; j_call: TRBJ2-7; d_call: NA; v_call: TRBV27; clone_size: NA
cdr3_aa: CASRDSGPYEQYF; cdr3_nt: TGTGCCAGCAGGGACTCCGGGCCCTACGAGCAGTACTTC; j_call: TRBJ2-7; d_call: NA; v_call: TRBV12-3/TRBV12-4; clone_size: once
cdr3_aa: CASTYQNTGELFF; cdr3_nt: TGTGCCAGCACCTATCAGAACACCGGGGAGCTGTTTTTT; j_call: TRBJ2-2; d_call: NA; v_call: TRBV7-9; clone_size: few
cdr3_aa: CASSLEGSGNTIYF; cdr3_nt: TGTGCCAGCAGCTTGGAGGGGTCTGGAAACACCATATATTTT; j_call: TRBJ1-3; d_call: NA; v_call: TRBV5-4; clone_size: NA
cdr3_aa: CASSYSGTSGASEQFF; cdr3_nt: TGTGCCAGCAGTTACTCGGGGACTAGCGGAGCAAGTGAGCAGTTCTTC; j_call: TRBJ2-1; d_call: TRBD2; v_call: TRBV6-5; clone_size: NA
cdr3_aa: CASSGTLSNQPQHF; cdr3_nt: TGTGCCAGCAGTGGGACATTAAGCAATCAGCCCCAGCATTTT; j_call: TRBJ1-5; d_call: NA; v_call: TRBV2; clone_size: NA
cdr3_aa: CASSRRVAGGEETQYF; cdr3_nt: TGTGCTAGCAGCCGCAGGGTTGCGGGGGGGGAAGAGACCCAGTACTTC; j_call: TRBJ2-5; d_call: TRBD2; v_call: TRBV7-6; clone_size: NA
cdr3_aa: CASSLSSRFSNYGYTF; cdr3_nt: TGTGCCAGCAGCTTATCGAGCCGGTTTTCTAACTATGGCTACACCTTC; j_call: TRBJ1-2; d_call: NA; v_call: TRBV7-4; clone_size: NA
cdr3_aa: CLTGDANTGELFF; cdr3_nt: TGTCTCACGGGGGACGCGAACACCGGGGAGCTGTTTTTT; j_call: TRBJ2-2; d_call: NA; v_call: TRBV6-6; clone_size: once
cdr3_aa: CASSIRWAGDTEAFF; cdr3_nt: TGTGCCAGTAGTATACGGTGGGCCGGGGACACTGAAGCTTTCTTT; j_call: TRBJ1-1; d_call: NA; v_call: TRBV19; clone_size: NA
cdr3_aa: CASSLPFKGDMNTEAFF; cdr3_nt: TGTGCCAGCAGCTTACCCTTCAAGGGCGACATGAACACTGAAGCTTTCTTT; j_call: TRBJ1-1; d_call: NA; v_call: TRBV7-9; clone_size: few
cdr3_aa: CASSVAGVAETQYF; cdr3_nt: TGTGCCAGCAGCGTAGCCGGGGTGGCAGAGACCCAGTACTTC; j_call: TRBJ2-5; d_call: NA; v_call: TRBV9; clone_size: NA
cdr3_aa: CASSMRTVATNEKLFF; cdr3_nt: TGTGCCAGCAGTATGCGGACGGTTGCAACTAATGAAAAACTGTTTTTT; j_call: TRBJ1-4; d_call: NA; v_call: TRBV28; clone_size: NA
cdr3_aa: CASSSTAGTEYPNEQFF; cdr3_nt: TGTGCCAGCAGCTCCACAGCCGGGACAGAATACCCCAATGAGCAGTTCTTC; j_call: TRBJ2-1; d_call: TRBD1; v_call: TRBV7-9; clone_size: few
cdr3_aa: CATLGPGTYEQYF; cdr3_nt: TGTGCCACCTTAGGCCCGGGGACCTACGAGCAGTACTTC; j_call: TRBJ2-7; d_call: NA; v_call: TRBV27; clone_size: NA
cdr3_aa: CASSPRGTGFIKDNEQFF; cdr3_nt: TGTGCCAGCAGTCCCCGCGGGACAGGATTTATAAAGGACAATGAGCAGTTCTTC; j_call: TRBJ2-1; d_call: TRBD1; v_call: TRBV6-2/TRBV6-3; clone_size: few
cdr3_aa: CAGEGTQQGGQSTDTQYF; cdr3_nt: TGTGCGGGAGAAGGGACGCAGCAAGGGGGACAGAGCACAGATACGCAGTATTTT; j_call: TRBJ2-3; d_call: TRBD1; v_call: TRBV2; clone_size: few
cdr3_aa: CASSEYYRGEQYF; cdr3_nt: TGTGCCAGCAGTGAATATTATCGGGGAGAGCAGTACTTC; j_call: TRBJ2-7; d_call: NA; v_call: TRBV25-1; clone_size: once
cdr3_aa: CASSVRDRAMLETQYF; cdr3_nt: TGTGCCAGCAGCGTCCGGGACAGGGCTATGTTGGAGACCCAGTACTTC; j_call: TRBJ2-5; d_call: TRBD1; v_call: TRBV5-4; clone_size: few
cdr3_aa: CAPRDRGFGTEAFF; cdr3_nt: TGTGCCCCCCGGGACAGGGGGTTCGGCACTGAAGCTTTCTTT; j_call: TRBJ1-1; d_call: TRBD1; v_call: TRBV2; clone_size: few
cdr3_aa: CASQTRYNEQFF; cdr3_nt: TGTGCCAGTCAGACTAGATACAATGAGCAGTTCTTC; j_call: TRBJ2-1; d_call: NA; v_call: TRBV19; clone_size: NA
cdr3_aa: CASSPTGLNYEQYF; cdr3_nt: TGTGCCAGCAGCCCCACGGGCTTGAACTACGAGCAGTACTTC; j_call: TRBJ2-7; d_call: NA; v_call: TRBV5-6; clone_size: NA
cdr3_aa: CASSPGGLVRRGADTGELFF; cdr3_nt: TGTGCCAGCAGCCCTGGCGGCTTGGTACGGCGGGGGGCGGACACCGGGGAGCTGTTTTTT; j_call: TRBJ2-2; d_call: TRBD2; v_call: TRBV7-4; clone_size: NA